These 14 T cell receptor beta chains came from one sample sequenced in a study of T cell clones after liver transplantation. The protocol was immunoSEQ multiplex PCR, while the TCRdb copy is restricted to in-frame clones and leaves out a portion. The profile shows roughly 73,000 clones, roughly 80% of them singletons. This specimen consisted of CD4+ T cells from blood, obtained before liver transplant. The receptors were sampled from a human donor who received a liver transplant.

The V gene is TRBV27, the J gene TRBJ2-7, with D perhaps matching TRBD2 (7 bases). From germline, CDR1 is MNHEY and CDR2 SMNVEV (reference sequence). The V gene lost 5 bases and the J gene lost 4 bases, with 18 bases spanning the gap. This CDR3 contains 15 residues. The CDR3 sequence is CASSIKGGQGYEQYF. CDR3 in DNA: TGTGCCAGCAGTATCAAGGGGGGGCAGGGGTACGAGCAGTACTTC.

CDR3 nucleotide sequence: TGTGCCAGCAGCCAAGAGCGGCGAAGAGGTACGGGTTATACGCAGTATTTT. As protein: CASSQERRRGTGYTQYF. The chain employs TRBV4-2 and TRBJ2-3; no firm D call. Trimming stripped 0 bases from V and 7 bases from J, with 20 bases between. Germline CDR1 reads LGHNA; CDR2 reads YNFKEQ. There are 17 residues in the CDR3.

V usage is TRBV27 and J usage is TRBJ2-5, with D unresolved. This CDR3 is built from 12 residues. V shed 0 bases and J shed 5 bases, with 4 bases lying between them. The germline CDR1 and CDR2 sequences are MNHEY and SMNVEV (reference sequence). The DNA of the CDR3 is TGTGCCAGCAGTTTATCGGGGGAGACCCAGTACTTC. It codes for CASSLSGETQYF.

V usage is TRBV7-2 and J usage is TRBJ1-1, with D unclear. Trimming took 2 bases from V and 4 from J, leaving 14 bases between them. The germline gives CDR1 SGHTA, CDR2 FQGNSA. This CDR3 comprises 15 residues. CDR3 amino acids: CASSLSPGGSTEAFF. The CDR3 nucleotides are TGTGCCAGCAGCTTAAGTCCCGGTGGGAGCACTGAAGCTTTCTTT.

CDR3 sequence (DNA): TGTGCCAGCAGCCCCTTACAGGGGGCGAGCACTGAAGCTTTCTTT. It codes for CASSPLQGASTEAFF. The V call is TRBV9, the J call TRBJ1-1; 9 positions match TRBD1. CDR3 size: 15 residues. The V gene's germline CDR1 is SGDLS and CDR2 YYNGEE. J was trimmed by 4 bases and V by 4 bases; bases with no gene match: 8.

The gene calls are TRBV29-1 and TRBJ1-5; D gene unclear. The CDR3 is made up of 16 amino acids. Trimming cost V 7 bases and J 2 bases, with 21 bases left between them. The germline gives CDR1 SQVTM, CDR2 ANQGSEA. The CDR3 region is CSAAGTYLRGNQPQHF. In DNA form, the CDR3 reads TGCAGCGCCGCGGGAACTTACCTCCGGGGCAATCAGCCCCAGCATTTT.

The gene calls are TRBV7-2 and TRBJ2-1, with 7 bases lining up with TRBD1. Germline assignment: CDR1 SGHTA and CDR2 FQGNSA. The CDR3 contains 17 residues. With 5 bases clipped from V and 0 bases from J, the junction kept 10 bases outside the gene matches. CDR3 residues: CASSPRKGASSYNEQFF. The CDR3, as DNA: TGTGCCAGCAGCCCCCGAAAGGGGGCAAGCTCCTACAATGAGCAGTTCTTC.

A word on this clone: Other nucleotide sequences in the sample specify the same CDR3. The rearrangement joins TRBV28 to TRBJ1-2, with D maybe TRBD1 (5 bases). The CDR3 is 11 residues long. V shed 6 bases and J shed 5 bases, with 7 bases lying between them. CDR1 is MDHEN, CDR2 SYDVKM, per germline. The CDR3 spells CASSPGYGYTF. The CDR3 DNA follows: TGTGCCAGCAGCCCAGGGTATGGCTACACCTTC.

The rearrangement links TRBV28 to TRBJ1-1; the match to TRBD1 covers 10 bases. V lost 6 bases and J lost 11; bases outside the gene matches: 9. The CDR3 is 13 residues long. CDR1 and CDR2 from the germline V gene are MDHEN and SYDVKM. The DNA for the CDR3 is TGTGCCAGCAGCAGACAGGGGGCATCTCTGGCTTTCTTT. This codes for CASSRQGASLAFF.

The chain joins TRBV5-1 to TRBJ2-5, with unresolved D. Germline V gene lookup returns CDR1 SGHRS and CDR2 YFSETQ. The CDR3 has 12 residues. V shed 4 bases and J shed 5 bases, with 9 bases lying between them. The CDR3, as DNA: TGCGCCAGCAGCCCCCCCAGCGAGACCCAGTACTTC. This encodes CASSPPSETQYF.

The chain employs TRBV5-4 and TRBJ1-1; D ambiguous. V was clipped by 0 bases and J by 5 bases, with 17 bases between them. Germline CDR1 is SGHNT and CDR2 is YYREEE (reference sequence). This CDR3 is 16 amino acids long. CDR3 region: CASSLAPYLGRTEAFF. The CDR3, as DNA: TGTGCCAGCAGCTTGGCCCCGTATCTAGGGAGGACTGAAGCTTTCTTT.

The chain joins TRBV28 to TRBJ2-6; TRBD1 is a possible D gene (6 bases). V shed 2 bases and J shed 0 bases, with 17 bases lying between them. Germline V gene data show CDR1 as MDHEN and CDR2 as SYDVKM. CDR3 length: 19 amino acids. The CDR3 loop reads CASSLRPAGVFSGANVLTF. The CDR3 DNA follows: TGTGCCAGCAGTTTAAGGCCTGCAGGGGTCTTCTCTGGGGCCAACGTCCTGACTTTC.

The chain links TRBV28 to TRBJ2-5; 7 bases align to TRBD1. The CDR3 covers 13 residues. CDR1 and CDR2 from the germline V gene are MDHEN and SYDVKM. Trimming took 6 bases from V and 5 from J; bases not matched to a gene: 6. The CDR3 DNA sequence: TGTGCCAGCAGGATGACAGGGAACGAGACCCAGTACTTC. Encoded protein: CASRMTGNETQYF.

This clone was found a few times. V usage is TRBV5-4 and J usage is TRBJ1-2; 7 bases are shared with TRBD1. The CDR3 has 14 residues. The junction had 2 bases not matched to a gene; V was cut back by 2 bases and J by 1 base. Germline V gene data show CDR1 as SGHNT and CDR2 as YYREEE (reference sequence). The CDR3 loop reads CASSFTGVNYGYTF. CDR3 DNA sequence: TGTGCCAGCAGCTTTACAGGGGTTAACTATGGCTACACCTTC.